This TCR beta chain was sequenced during a study of Ad26.COV2.S vaccination and SARS-CoV-2 variants. Overall study: Ad26.COV2.S, an intramuscular injection, was given once or twice 56 days apart.

Sequencing was performed with immunoSEQ multiplex PCR; in TCRdb, only in-frame clones are kept and a portion is missing. Of 300,000 to 400,000 clones in the sample, under 90% were seen once. Study outcomes and limitations: Higher spike-specific TCR breadth was found in vaccine recipients than in placebo recipients. The TCR breadth and depth analyses may have produced an underestimate of total T cell responses.

Worth noting for this clone: Its antigen is undetermined.

CDR1 LGHNA and CDR2 YSLEER come from the germline V gene. V was shortened by 4 bases and J by 8 bases, with 12 bases between the two germline ends. CDR3 size: 14 residues. Treatment defined: roughly 20 received Ad26.COV2.S at low or high dose, single or two shots; roughly five received placebo; per-sample allocation not given. Material that was analyzed had been drawn on day 63 after the first vaccine or placebo injection. The vaccine antigen was prefusion-stabilized Wuhan SARS-CoV-2 spike. This sample comprised peripheral blood, obtained in a trial of Ad26.COV2.S vaccine versus placebo. The chain has TRBV4-3 and TRBJ1-6, with D perhaps TRBD1 (6 bases). This sequence was found in a person aged 18-60 years who received the Ad26.COV2.S COVID-19 vaccine or a placebo. The CDR3 spells CASSRGTLDSPLHF. Here the CDR3 DNA reads TGCGCCAGCAGCCGTGGGACATTGGATTCACCCCTCCACTTT.